This T cell receptor (beta chain) was obtained from a study of long-term antiretroviral therapy in people with HIV. Study results and caveats: Controls had broader CDR3 length ranges than HIV repertoires did. Whichever time point was examined, clones expanded before ART dominated the repertoire.

Regarding this clone: Its matching antigen is unknown.

It was version v3.0 of the immunoSEQ assay that was run at survey level. The repertoire was sequenced with immunoSEQ multiplex PCR; TCRdb's copy has only in-frame clones and lacks some. The sample records tens of thousands of clones, nearly 90% being singletons. Per donor, at least one pre-ART and at least two post-ART PBMC samples were obtained. Sequences were derived from unsorted PBMCs, sampled 1.1 years after starting antiretroviral therapy. The sequence derives from a young man with HIV.

The CDR3 region is CATSRVGTGEKHTF. The CDR3 bases are TGTGCCACCAGCAGAGTGGGGACAGGGGAAAAACACACCTTC. This chain links TRBV15 with TRBJ1-2, with TRBD1 identical over 10 bases. Looked up from germline, CDR1 is LNHNV and CDR2 is YYDKDF (reference sequence). The V gene end was trimmed by 1 base and the J gene end by 12 bases; junction bases not matched to a gene: 8. The CDR3 is 14 residues long. Full variable domain (rest looked up from reference TRBV15 and TRBJ1-2): DAMVIQNPRYQVTQFGKPVTLSCSQTLNHNVMYWYQQKSSQAPKLLFHYYDKDFNNEADTPDNFQSRRPNTSFCFLDIRSPGLGDTAMYLCATSRVGTGEKHTFGSGTRLTVV.